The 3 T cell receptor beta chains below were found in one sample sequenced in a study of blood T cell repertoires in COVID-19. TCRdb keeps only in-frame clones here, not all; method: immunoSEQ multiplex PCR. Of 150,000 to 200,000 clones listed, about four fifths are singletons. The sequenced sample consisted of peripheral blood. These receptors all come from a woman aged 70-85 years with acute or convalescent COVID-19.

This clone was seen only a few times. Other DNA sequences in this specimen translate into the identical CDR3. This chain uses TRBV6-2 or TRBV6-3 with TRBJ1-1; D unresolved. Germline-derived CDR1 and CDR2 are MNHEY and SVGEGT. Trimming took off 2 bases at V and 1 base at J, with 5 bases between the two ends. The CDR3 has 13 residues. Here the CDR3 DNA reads TGTGCCAGCAGTTACATCAGGAACACTGAAGCTTTCTTT. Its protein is CASSYIRNTEAFF.

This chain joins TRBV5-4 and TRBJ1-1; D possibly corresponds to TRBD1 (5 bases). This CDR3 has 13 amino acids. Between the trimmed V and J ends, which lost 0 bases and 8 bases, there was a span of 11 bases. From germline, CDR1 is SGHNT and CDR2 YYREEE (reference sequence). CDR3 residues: CASSLEGQREAFF. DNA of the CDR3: TGTGCCAGCAGCTTGGAGGGGCAGCGCGAAGCTTTCTTT. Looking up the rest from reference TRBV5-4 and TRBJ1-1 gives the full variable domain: ETGVTQSPTHLIKTRGQQVTLRCSSQSGHNTVSWYQQALGQGPQFIFQYYREEENGRGNFPPRFSGLQFPNYSSELNVNALELDDSALYLCASSLEGQREAFFGQGTRLTVV.

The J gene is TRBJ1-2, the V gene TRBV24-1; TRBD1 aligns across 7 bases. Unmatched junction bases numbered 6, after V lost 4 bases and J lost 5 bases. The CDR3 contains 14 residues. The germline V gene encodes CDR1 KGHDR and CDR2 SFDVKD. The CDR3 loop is CATSDRQGGYGYTF. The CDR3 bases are TGTGCCACCAGTGACCGACAGGGCGGGTATGGCTACACCTTC.